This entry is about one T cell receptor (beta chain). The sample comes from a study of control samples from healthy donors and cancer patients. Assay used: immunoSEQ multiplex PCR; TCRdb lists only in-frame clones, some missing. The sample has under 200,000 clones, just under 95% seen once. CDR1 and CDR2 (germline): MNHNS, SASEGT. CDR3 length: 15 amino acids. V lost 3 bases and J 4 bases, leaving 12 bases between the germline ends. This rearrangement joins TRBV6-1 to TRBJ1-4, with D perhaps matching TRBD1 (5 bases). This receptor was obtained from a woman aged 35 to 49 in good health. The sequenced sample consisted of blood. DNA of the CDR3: TGTGCCAGCAGTGACCCCGGGACTTTTAATGAAAAACTGTTTTTT. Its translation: CASSDPGTFNEKLFF.